Sequencing of this T cell receptor (beta chain) was carried out in a study of blood T cell repertoires in COVID-19. Profiled with immunoSEQ multiplex PCR; TCRdb holds only in-frame clones, not every one. The repertoire holds around 260,000 clones, 80% to 95% seen once, with 0.9% to 1.2% in the top ten. Germline-derived CDR1 and CDR2 are MGHDK and SYGVNS. The V gene lost 2 bases and the J gene lost 1 base, with 11 bases spanning the gap. The CDR3 is 15 residues long. The chain couples TRBV25-1 to TRBJ1-1; tentative D call: TRBD1 (5 bases). The material sequenced was PBMCs or T cells enriched from blood (not recorded which). The TCR originated in a woman aged 25 to 39 who had recovered from COVID-19. The CDR3 bases are TGTGCCAGCAGTGAAAAGGGGCGGACGAACACTGAAGCTTTCTTT. This encodes CASSEKGRTNTEAFF.